The clone carrying this T cell receptor (beta chain) has a single count. The target antigen is unknown. This record comes from a study of liver allograft versus peripheral blood T cells. The overall study: The authors compared T cell receptor repertoires in transplanted livers with recipients' peripheral blood repertoires. General study findings and limits: Intra-allograft T cell receptor repertoires in the liver reportedly differed from peripheral blood repertoires.

MiXCR, run by TCRdb on the reads, gives a single entry per CDR3 protein. The sample shows fewer than 15,000 distinct CDR3 sequences, about 18% of them seen only once. Germline CDR1 and CDR2: DFQATT and SNEGSKA (reference sequence). The CDR3 consists of 14 residues. Between the trimmed V and J ends, which lost 0 bases and 6 bases, there was a span of 13 bases. The chain uses TRBV20-1 and TRBJ2-3; D is uncertain. The sequence was collected from a human patient who had a liver transplant. Certain T cells may be donor cells from the graft. DNA for the CDR3: TGCAGTGCTAGAGAAAACAAGATAAGCGATACGCAGTATTTT. Translating gives CSARENKISDTQYF.